Listed below are T cell receptor beta chains from one sample, sequenced in a study of response to subunit inactivated influenza vaccine. TCRdb reprocessed the RT-PCR reads via MiXCR and lists one record per CDR3 protein. The sample lists around 540,000 distinct CDR3 sequences; roughly 12% were seen once. Sequences were derived from PBMCs from blood, sampled on the day of vaccination. These receptors were obtained from a man aged 50-59 years who received an inactivated influenza vaccine. Both conserved end residues are trimmed from each CDR3. Each record gives: J gene, V gene, CDR3 protein.

TRBJ2-1 | TRBV7-9 | ASSSEGGLASRNEQF
TRBJ2-6 | TRBV6-5 | ASTAGANVLT
TRBJ2-1 | TRBV24-1 | ATSDLRTGGENNEQF
TRBJ2-1 | TRBV12-3/TRBV12-4 | ASSLERIKYNEQF
TRBJ2-4 | TRBV6-2/TRBV6-3 | ASSYNQYLAKNIQY
TRBJ2-1 | TRBV7-3 | ASSPGLAGGVEQF
TRBJ2-1 | TRBV29-1 | SASTTKSVMF
TRBJ2-7 | TRBV30 | AWNRDSGLEQY
TRBJ2-1 | TRBV29-1 | SVGQHYNEQF
TRBJ2-5 | TRBV7-8 | ASSLAVIEETQY
TRBJ2-3 | TRBV29-1 | SVGWGNPTDTQY
TRBJ2-5 | TRBV20-1 | SARGSGGQETQY
TRBJ2-1 | TRBV13 | ASSFPPDRTDEQF
TRBJ2-1 | TRBV6-2/TRBV6-3 | ASSYSIILGEQF
TRBJ2-1 | TRBV20-1 | SARFFGTSGNNEQF